This T cell receptor beta chain was captured in a study of control samples from healthy donors and cancer patients. Measured with immunoSEQ multiplex PCR; TCRdb has only the in-frame clones, and not every one. The sample comprises more than 95,000 clones, over 90% of which are singletons, and roughly 2.6% rests with the top ten. The CDR3 sequence is 15 residues long. The V end was cut by 1 base, the J end by 8 bases, with 14 bases between. CDR1 and CDR2 from the germline V gene are LGHDT and YNNKEL (reference sequence). This chain uses TRBV3-1 (or the pseudogene TRBV3-2) with TRBJ1-4; no clear D gene. The sample consisted of blood. This receptor was taken from a man in his thirties or forties in good health. The CDR3 coding sequence is TGTGCCAGCAGCCAAGTAAGAGAACCGGGGGAAAAACTGTTTTTT. As protein: CASSQVREPGEKLFF.